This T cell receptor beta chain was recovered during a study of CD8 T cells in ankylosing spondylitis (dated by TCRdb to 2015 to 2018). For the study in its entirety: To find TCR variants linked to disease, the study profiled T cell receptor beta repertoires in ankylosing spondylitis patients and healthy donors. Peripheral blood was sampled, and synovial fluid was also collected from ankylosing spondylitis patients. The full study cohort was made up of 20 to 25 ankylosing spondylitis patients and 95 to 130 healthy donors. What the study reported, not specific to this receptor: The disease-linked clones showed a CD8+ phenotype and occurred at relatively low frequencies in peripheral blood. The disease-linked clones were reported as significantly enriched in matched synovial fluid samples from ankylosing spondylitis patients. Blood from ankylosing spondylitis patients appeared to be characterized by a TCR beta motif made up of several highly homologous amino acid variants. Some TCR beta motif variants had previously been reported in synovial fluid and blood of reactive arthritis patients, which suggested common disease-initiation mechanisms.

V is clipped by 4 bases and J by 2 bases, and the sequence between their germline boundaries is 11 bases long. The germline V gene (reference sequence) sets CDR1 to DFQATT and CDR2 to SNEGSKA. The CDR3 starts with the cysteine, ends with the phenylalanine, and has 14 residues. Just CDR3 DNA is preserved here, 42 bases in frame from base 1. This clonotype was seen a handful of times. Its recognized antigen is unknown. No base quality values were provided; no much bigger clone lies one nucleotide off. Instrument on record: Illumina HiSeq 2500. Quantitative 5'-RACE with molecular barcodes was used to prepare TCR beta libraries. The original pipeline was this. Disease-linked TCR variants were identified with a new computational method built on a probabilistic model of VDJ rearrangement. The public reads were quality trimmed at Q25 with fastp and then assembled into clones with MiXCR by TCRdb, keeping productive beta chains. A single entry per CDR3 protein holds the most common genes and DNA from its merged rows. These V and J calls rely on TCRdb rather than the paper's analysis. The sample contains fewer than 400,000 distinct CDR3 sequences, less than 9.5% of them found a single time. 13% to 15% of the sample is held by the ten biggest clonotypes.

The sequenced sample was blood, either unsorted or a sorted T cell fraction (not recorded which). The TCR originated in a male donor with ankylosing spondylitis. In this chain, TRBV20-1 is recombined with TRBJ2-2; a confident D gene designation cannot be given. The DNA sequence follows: TGCAGTGCTAATTGGCTAGGTAACACCGGGGAGCTGTTTTTT. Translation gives CSANWLGNTGELFF.